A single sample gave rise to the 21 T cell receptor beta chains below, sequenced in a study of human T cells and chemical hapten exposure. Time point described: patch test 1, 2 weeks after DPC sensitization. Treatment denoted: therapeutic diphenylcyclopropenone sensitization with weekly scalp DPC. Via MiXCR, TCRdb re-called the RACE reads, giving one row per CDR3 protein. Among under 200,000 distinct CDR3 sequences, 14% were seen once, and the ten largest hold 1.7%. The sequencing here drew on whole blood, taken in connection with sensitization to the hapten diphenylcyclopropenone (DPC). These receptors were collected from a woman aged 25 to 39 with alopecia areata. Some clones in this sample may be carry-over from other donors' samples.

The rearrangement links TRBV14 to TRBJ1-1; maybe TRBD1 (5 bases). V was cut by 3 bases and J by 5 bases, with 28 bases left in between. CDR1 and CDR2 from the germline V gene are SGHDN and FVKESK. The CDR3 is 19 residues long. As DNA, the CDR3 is TGTGCCAGCAGCCACCATCCACTTAGGGCACAGCCGGGGGGAACTGAAGCTTTCTTT. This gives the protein CASSHHPLRAQPGGTEAFF.

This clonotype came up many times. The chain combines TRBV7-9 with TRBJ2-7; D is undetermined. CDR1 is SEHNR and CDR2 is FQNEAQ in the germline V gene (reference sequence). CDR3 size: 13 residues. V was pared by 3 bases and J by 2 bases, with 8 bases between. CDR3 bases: TGTGCCAGCAGCTTGTGGGTTACCTACGAGCAGTACTTC. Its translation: CASSLWVTYEQYF.

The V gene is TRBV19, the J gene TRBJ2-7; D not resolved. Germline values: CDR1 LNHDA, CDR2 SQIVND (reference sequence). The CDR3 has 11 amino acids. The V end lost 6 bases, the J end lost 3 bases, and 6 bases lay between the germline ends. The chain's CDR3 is CASRTHYEQYF. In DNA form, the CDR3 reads TGTGCCAGTAGAACACACTACGAGCAGTACTTC.

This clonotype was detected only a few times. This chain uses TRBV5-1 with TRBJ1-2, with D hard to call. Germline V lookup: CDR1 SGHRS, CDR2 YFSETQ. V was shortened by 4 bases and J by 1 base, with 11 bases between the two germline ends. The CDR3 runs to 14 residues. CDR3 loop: CASSPRRYNYGYTF. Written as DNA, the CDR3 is TGCGCCAGCAGCCCACGACGGTATAACTATGGCTACACCTTC.

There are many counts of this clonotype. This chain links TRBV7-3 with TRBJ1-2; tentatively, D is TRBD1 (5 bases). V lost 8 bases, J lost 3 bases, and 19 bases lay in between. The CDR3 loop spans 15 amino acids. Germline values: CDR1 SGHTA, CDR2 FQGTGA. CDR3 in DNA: TGTGCCAGCTACCACCCCACCTGGGGCCACTATGGCTACACCTTC. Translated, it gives CASYHPTWGHYGYTF.

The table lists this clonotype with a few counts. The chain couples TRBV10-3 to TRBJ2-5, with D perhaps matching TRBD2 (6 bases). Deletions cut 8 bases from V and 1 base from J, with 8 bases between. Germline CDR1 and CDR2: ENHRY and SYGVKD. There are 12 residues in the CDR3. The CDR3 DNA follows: TGTGCCATCGGGGGGACCCAAGAGACCCAGTACTTC. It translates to CAIGGTQETQYF.

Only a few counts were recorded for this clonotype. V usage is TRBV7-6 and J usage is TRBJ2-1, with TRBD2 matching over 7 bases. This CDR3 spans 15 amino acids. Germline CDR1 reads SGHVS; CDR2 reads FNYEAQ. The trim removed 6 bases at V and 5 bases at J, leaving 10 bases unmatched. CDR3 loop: CASRRGGDLNNEQFF. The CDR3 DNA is TGTGCCAGCAGACGCGGGGGAGACCTTAACAATGAGCAGTTCTTC.

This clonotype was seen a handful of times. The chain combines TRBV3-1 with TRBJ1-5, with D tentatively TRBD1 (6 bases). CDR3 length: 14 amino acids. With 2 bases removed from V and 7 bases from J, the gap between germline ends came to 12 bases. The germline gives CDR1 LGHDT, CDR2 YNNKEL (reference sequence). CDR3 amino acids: CASSQKGGEQPQHF. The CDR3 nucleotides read TGTGCCAGCAGCCAAAAGGGGGGAGAACAGCCCCAGCATTTT.

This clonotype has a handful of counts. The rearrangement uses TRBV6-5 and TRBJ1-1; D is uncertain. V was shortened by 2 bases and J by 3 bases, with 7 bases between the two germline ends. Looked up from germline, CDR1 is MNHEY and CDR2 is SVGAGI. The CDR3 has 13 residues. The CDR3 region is CASSYQDYTEAFF. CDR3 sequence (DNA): TGTGCCAGCAGTTACCAGGACTACACTGAAGCTTTCTTT.

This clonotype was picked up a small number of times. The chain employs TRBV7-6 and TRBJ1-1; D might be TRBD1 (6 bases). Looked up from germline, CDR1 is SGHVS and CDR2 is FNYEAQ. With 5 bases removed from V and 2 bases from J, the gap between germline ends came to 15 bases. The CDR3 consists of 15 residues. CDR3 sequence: CASSPSDRTNTEAFF. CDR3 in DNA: TGTGCCAGCAGCCCCTCAGACAGGACTAACACTGAAGCTTTCTTT.

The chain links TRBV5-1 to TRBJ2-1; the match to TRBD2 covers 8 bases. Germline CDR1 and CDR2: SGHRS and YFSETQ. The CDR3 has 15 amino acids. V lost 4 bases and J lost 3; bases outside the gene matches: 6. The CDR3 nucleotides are TGCGCCAGCAGCATCACCGGGACTAGCTACAATGAGCAGTTCTTC. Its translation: CASSITGTSYNEQFF.

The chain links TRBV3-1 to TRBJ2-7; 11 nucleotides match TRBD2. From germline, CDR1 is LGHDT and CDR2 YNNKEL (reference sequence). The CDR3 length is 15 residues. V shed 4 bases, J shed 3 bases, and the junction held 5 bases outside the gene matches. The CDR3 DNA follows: TGTGCCAGCAGCCCGAGTACTAGCGGGGGCTACGAGCAGTACTTC. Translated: CASSPSTSGGYEQYF.

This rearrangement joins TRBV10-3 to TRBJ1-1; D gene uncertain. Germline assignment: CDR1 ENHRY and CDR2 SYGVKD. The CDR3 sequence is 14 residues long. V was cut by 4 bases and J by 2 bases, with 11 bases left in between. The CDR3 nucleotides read TGTGCCATCAGTGGAGACACGGTTAACACTGAAGCTTTCTTT. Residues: CAISGDTVNTEAFF.

The CDR3 region is CAISESWGYTF. As DNA, the CDR3 is TGTGCCATCAGTGAGTCTTGGGGATACACCTTC. This rearrangement joins TRBV10-3 to TRBJ1-2; D remains ambiguous. The CDR3 loop spans 11 amino acids. The V end was cut by 0 bases, the J end by 11 bases, with 7 bases between. Germline CDR1 is ENHRY and CDR2 is SYGVKD.

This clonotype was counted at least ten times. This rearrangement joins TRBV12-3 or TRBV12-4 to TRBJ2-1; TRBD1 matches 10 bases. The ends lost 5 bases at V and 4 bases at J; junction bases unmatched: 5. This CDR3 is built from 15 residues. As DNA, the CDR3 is TGTGCCAGCAGTCCCGACAGGGGGCCGTACAATGAGCAGTTCTTC. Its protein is CASSPDRGPYNEQFF.

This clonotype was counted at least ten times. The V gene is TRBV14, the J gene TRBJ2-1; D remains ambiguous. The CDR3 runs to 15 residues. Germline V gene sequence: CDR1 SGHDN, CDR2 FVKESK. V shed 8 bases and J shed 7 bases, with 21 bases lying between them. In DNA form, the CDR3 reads TGTGCCAGCGGTACAGTTGGGGTTAAAAGGAATGAGCAGTTCTTC. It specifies CASGTVGVKRNEQFF.

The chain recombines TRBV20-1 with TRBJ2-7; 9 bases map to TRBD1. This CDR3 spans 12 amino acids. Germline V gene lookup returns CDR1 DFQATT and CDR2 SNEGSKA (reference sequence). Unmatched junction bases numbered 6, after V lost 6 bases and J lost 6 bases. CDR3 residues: CSAPGQGTEQYF. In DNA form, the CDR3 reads TGCAGTGCCCCGGGACAGGGAACCGAGCAGTACTTC.

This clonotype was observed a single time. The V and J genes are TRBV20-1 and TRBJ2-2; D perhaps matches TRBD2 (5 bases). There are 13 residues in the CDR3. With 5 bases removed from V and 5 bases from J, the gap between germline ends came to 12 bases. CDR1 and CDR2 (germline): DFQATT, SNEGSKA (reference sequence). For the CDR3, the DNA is TGCAGTGCTCTGTCTAGGACTACCGGGGAGCTGTTTTTT. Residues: CSALSRTTGELFF.

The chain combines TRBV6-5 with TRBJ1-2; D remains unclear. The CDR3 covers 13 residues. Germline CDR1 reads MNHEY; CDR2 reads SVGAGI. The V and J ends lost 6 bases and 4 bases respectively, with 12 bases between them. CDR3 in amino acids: CASRKQALYGYTF. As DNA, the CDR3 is TGTGCCAGCAGGAAGCAAGCCCTCTATGGCTACACCTTC.

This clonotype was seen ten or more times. CDR3 residues: CASSLAVSGRYEQFF. CDR3 DNA sequence: TGTGCCAGCAGCTTAGCGGTTAGCGGGAGGTATGAGCAGTTCTTC. The gene calls are TRBV11-1 and TRBJ2-1; 10 bases map to TRBD2. The trim removed 0 bases at V and 8 bases at J, leaving 4 bases unmatched. CDR3 length: 15 residues. The germline V gene has CDR1 SGHAT and CDR2 FQDESV (reference sequence). Based on the CDR3 plus reference TRBV11-1 and TRBJ2-1, the full variable domain is EAEVAQSPRYKITEKSQAVAFWCDPISGHATLYWYRQILGQGPELLVQFQDESVVDDSQLPKDRFSAERLKGVDSTLKIQPAELGDSAMYLCASSLAVSGRYEQFFGPGTRLTVL.

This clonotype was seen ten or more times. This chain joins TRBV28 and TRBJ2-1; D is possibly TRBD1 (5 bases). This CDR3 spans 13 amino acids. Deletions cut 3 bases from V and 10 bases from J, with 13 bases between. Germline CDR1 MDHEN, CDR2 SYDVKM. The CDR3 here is CASSFLQASEQFF. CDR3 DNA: TGTGCCAGCAGTTTTTTACAGGCTTCCGAGCAGTTCTTC.